This is a list of T cell receptor beta chains from one sample in a study of glioma-infiltrating T cells after dendritic cell vaccination. Using immunoSEQ multiplex PCR, the repertoire was profiled, and TCRdb retains in-frame clones only, with some absent. The data contain fewer than 100,000 clones, more than 75% of them seen just once; the ten biggest clones take up more than 15%. The material sequenced was blood, taken before dendritic cell vaccination. These receptors were collected from a human donor with glioblastoma. Both conserved end residues are part of each CDR3. The D gene is left open where the match is weak. Not every row has a clone size; where given, it reads once, few, many or a size class.

v_gene,j_gene,d_gene,len,abundance,CDR3nt,CDR3aa
TRBV5-4,TRBJ2-7,TRBD1,15,NA,TGTGCCAGCAGCTCCGGGACAGGGGGCTATCGGGAGCAGTACTTC,CASSSGTGGYREQYF
TRBV18,TRBJ1-6,NA,15,NA,TGTGCCAGCTCCCGTGAACAGAGTAATAATTCACCCCTCCACTTT,CASSREQSNNSPLHF
TRBV5-4,TRBJ2-7,TRBD2,16,NA,TGTGCCAGCAGCTTGGCTGGTAGCGGGGGGGCCTACGAGCAGTACTTC,CASSLAGSGGAYEQYF
TRBV18,TRBJ1-2,NA,13,NA,TGTGCCAGCTCACCGTCAGGGAACTATGGCTACACCTTC,CASSPSGNYGYTF
TRBV4-1,TRBJ2-7,TRBD1,16,few,TGCGCCAGCAGCCAAGACGACGACAGGGCCCCCTACGAGCAGTACTTC,CASSQDDDRAPYEQYF
TRBV7-2,TRBJ2-1,NA,14,NA,TGTGCCAGCAGTCCACTAGGTTTCTACAATGAGCAGTTCTTC,CASSPLGFYNEQFF
TRBV9,TRBJ2-3,NA,13,NA,TGTGCCAGCAGCGGGGGGGACACAGATACGCAGTATTTT,CASSGGDTDTQYF
TRBV18,TRBJ1-2,TRBD1,15,once,TGTGCCAGCTCACCAGGGACAGGGGCTAACTATGGCTACACCTTC,CASSPGTGANYGYTF
TRBV9,TRBJ2-2,TRBD1,16,NA,TGTGCCAGCAGTTACTCCGGGACAGAAGACACCGGGGAGCTGTTTTTT,CASSYSGTEDTGELFF
TRBV1,TRBJ2-7,NA,14,NA,TGCACCAGCAGTACGACAGGGACCTCCTACGAGCAGTACTTC,CTSSTTGTSYEQYF
TRBV5-4,TRBJ1-4,NA,13,NA,TGTGCCACCGGACAGAACCTTAATGAAAAACTGTTTTTT,CATGQNLNEKLFF
TRBV6-5,TRBJ1-4,NA,15,NA,TGTGCCAGCAGTTACGGGTCCGGGAAGAATGAAAAACTGTTTTTT,CASSYGSGKNEKLFF
TRBV6-5,TRBJ1-2,NA,12,NA,TGTGCCAGCAGTAAAGGAGTTCGGGGCTACACCTTC,CASSKGVRGYTF
TRBV7-2,TRBJ2-2,NA,14,NA,TGTGCCAGCAGCCCTGGGGCAGCGACCGGGGAGCTGTTTTTT,CASSPGAATGELFF
TRBV7-9,TRBJ1-3,NA,14,NA,TGTGCCAGCAGCTTAAAGGGGGTCGGAAACACCATATATTTT,CASSLKGVGNTIYF
TRBV5-1,TRBJ2-1,NA,14,NA,TGCGCCAGCAGCTTGGGACAGTACTACAATGAGCAGTTCTTC,CASSLGQYYNEQFF
TRBV4-1,TRBJ2-3,NA,14,NA,TGCGCCAGCAGCCAAGTTCTTAACACAGATACGCAGTATTTT,CASSQVLNTDTQYF
TRBV29-1,TRBJ2-1,TRBD2,14,NA,TGCAGCATGGGACTAGCGGGAACTTACAATGAGCAGTTCTTC,CSMGLAGTYNEQFF
TRBV30,TRBJ2-2,NA,15,NA,TGTGCCGTCTCGTGGACTGGGGTGGTCACCGGGGAGCTGTTTTTT,CAVSWTGVVTGELFF
TRBV7-9,TRBJ2-7,TRBD1,15,NA,TGTGCCAGCAGCTTAGAGACAGGGGACGGATACGAGCAGTACTTC,CASSLETGDGYEQYF
TRBV19,TRBJ1-4,TRBD1,12,NA,TGTGCCAGTGGGGACAGGGATGAAAAACTGTTTTTT,CASGDRDEKLFF
TRBV7-2,TRBJ2-3,TRBD2,17,NA,TGTGCCAGCAGCTTAGAAGGCGGGAGGGCCCCCCCCAATACGCAGTATTTT,CASSLEGGRAPPNTQYF
TRBV6-5,TRBJ2-7,NA,15,NA,TGTGCCAGCAGTATAGACGGGAACCTACAATACGAGCAGTACTTC,CASSIDGNLQYEQYF
TRBV16,TRBJ1-2,NA,14,NA,TGTGCCAGCAGCCAACAGGCCGGGGACTATGGCTACACCTTC,CASSQQAGDYGYTF
TRBV7-2,TRBJ2-3,TRBD2,17,NA,TGTGCCAGCAGCCCCGATCTAGCGGGGACTCCCACAGATACGCAGTATTTT,CASSPDLAGTPTDTQYF
TRBV5-4,TRBJ1-2,NA,14,NA,TGTGCCAGCACCTCAGAGCCCCGACTCTATGGCTACACCTTC,CASTSEPRLYGYTF
TRBV7-3,TRBJ2-5,NA,14,NA,TGTGCCAGCAGCCCAACAGGAACAGCAGAGACCCAGTACTTC,CASSPTGTAETQYF
TRBV9,TRBJ1-2,NA,13,NA,TGTGCCAGCAGCGTCGGGGGTAACTATGGCTACACCTTC,CASSVGGNYGYTF
TRBV6-5,TRBJ2-7,TRBD2,14,NA,TGTGCCAGCAAACTAGCGGGTCTCTCCTACGAGCAGTACTTC,CASKLAGLSYEQYF
TRBV2,TRBJ2-1,NA,15,once,TGTGCCAGCAGTCCGGGACACCGCTCCTACAATGAGCAGTTCTTC,CASSPGHRSYNEQFF
TRBV5-6,TRBJ1-5,NA,13,NA,TGTGCCAGCAGCGTGGGCCGGAATCAGCCCCAGCATTTT,CASSVGRNQPQHF
TRBV5-1,TRBJ2-7,TRBD2,16,few,TGCGCCAGCAGCCCCACCGGGACTAGCGGATCATACGAGCAGTACTTC,CASSPTGTSGSYEQYF
TRBV11-2,TRBJ2-2,TRBD2,18,NA,TGTGCCAGCAGCTTAAACCGTGGAGCGGGAGGGCCCGTCGGGGAGCTGTTTTTT,CASSLNRGAGGPVGELFF
TRBV7-9,TRBJ2-3,NA,16,once,TGTGCCAGCAGCTTAGCGGACTCCCTGGTCCCAGATACGCAGTATTTT,CASSLADSLVPDTQYF
TRBV5-1,TRBJ1-2,NA,14,NA,TGCGCCAGCAGCTTGGGGCAGGGGTATACTGGCTACACCTTC,CASSLGQGYTGYTF
TRBV19,TRBJ2-1,TRBD1,15,NA,TGTGCCAGCAAAGAAGGGGGCACTCTCTACAATGAGCAGTTCTTC,CASKEGGTLYNEQFF
TRBV1,TRBJ2-5,NA,16,NA,TGCACCAGCAGCCAAAGAGCGGGGGGGACTCAAGAGACCCAGTACTTC,CTSSQRAGGTQETQYF
TRBV7-9,TRBJ2-7,NA,15,NA,TGTGCCAGCAGCTTAGGGCAGGCGCTCTCCTACGAGCAGTACTTC,CASSLGQALSYEQYF
TRBV5-6,TRBJ1-2,NA,13,NA,TGTGCCAGCAGCCCACAGGGTAGCTATGGCTACACCTTC,CASSPQGSYGYTF
TRBV27,TRBJ1-4,TRBD1,15,NA,TGTGCCAGCAGTCCCTACAGGGGGTTGAGTGAAAAACTGTTTTTT,CASSPYRGLSEKLFF
TRBV30,TRBJ1-6,TRBD1,15,NA,TGTGCCTGGAGTGCCTTGGCAGGGGGAAGATCACCCCTCCACTTT,CAWSALAGGRSPLHF
TRBV7-3,TRBJ2-5,NA,14,NA,TGTGCCAGCAGCTTCGCGGGGCGCGGAGAGACCCAGTACTTC,CASSFAGRGETQYF
TRBV6-5,TRBJ2-7,TRBD1,14,NA,TGTGCCAGCTGGGGGCAGGGGGCTGTCTACGAGCAGTACTTC,CASWGQGAVYEQYF
TRBV7-8,TRBJ1-1,NA,14,NA,TGTGCCAGCAGCTTGGACTTGGGGGGGACTGAAGCTTTCTTT,CASSLDLGGTEAFF
TRBV27,TRBJ2-7,TRBD1,14,NA,TGTGCCAGCAGTCCCGGGACAGAATCCTACGAGCAGTACTTC,CASSPGTESYEQYF
TRBV6-5,TRBJ2-1,TRBD1,16,NA,TGTGCCAGCAGTTACCCTGACAGGGGGCAAGGGAATGAGCAGTTCTTC,CASSYPDRGQGNEQFF
TRBV11-2,TRBJ2-1,NA,16,NA,TGTGCCAGCAGCTTAGCTGGGGGGAGCTCCTACAATGAGCAGTTCTTC,CASSLAGGSSYNEQFF
TRBV20-1,TRBJ2-1,NA,11,NA,TGCAGTGCGGTCTCCGCGGGACAGCAGTTCTTC,CSAVSAGQQFF
TRBV5-4,TRBJ2-1,TRBD1,15,NA,TGTGCCAGCAGCTTGCCACAGGGGTCCTACAATGAGCAGTTCTTC,CASSLPQGSYNEQFF
TRBV7-3,TRBJ1-3,NA,17,NA,TGTGCCAGCAGCTTAACGATCGTGGCAGACTCTGGAAACACCATATATTTT,CASSLTIVADSGNTIYF
TRBV6-1,TRBJ1-2,NA,13,NA,TGTGCCAGCAGTGAAGTCGGGAACTATGGCTACACCTTC,CASSEVGNYGYTF
TRBV27,TRBJ1-1,TRBD1,14,NA,TGTGCCAGCAGTTTAAACAGGGGAAGGGGTGAAGCTTTCTTT,CASSLNRGRGEAFF
TRBV5-1,TRBJ1-2,NA,14,NA,TGCGCCAGCAGCTTGTTTGGACAAGACCTTGGCTACACCTTC,CASSLFGQDLGYTF
TRBV2,TRBJ2-4,TRBD1,17,NA,TGTGCCAGCCTATCACTACAGGGGGCTCGAGCCAAAAACATTCAGTACTTC,CASLSLQGARAKNIQYF
TRBV29-1,TRBJ2-5,TRBD2,14,NA,TGCAGCGTGACGACTAGCGGGGGAACAGAGACCCAGTACTTC,CSVTTSGGTETQYF
TRBV11-2,TRBJ2-7,TRBD1,16,few,TGTGCCAGCAGCTTAGAAGGACAGGCCCTCTCCTACGAGCAGTACTTC,CASSLEGQALSYEQYF
TRBV4-1,TRBJ1-6,NA,15,NA,TGCGCCAGCAGCCAGGAACAGGGCAGAAATTCACCCCTCCACTTT,CASSQEQGRNSPLHF
TRBV9,TRBJ1-2,TRBD1,16,few,TGTGCCAGCAGCGTAGGGACAGGGGGGACCACCGATGGCTACACCTTC,CASSVGTGGTTDGYTF